A single sample is the source of the 23 T cell receptor beta chains below, sequenced in a study of blood T cell repertoires in COVID-19. Produced via immunoSEQ multiplex PCR; TCRdb's table is partial and in-frame only. The profile shows a few hundred thousand clones, almost 85% of them singletons. The sample consisted of peripheral blood. The receptors shown here come from a middle-aged man with active or convalescent COVID-19.

The V call is TRBV19, the J call TRBJ2-5; 10 bases agree with TRBD2. The V gene end was trimmed by 4 bases and the J gene end by 4 bases; junction bases not matched to a gene: 6. The CDR3 spans 15 residues. Per germline, CDR1 LNHDA and CDR2 SQIVND (reference sequence). CDR3 protein: CASSRGLAWGETQYF. In nucleotides, the CDR3 is TGTGCCAGTAGTAGGGGACTAGCGTGGGGAGAGACCCAGTACTTC.

This rearrangement joins TRBV30 to TRBJ1-2; TRBD1 matches 7 bases. V shed 0 bases, J shed 5 bases, and the junction held 9 bases outside the gene matches. Germline V gene data show CDR1 as GTSNPN and CDR2 as SVGIG (reference sequence). The CDR3 totals 15 residues. CDR3 sequence reads: CAWSVPGTASYGYTF. The CDR3 nucleotides read TGTGCCTGGAGTGTACCCGGGACAGCCAGTTATGGCTACACCTTC.

This clone was seen only a few times. This rearrangement joins TRBV15 to TRBJ1-3, with 11 bases matching TRBD1. Germline trimming cut 3 bases from V and 11 bases from J; bases unmatched to any gene: 21. Germline V lookup: CDR1 LNHNV, CDR2 YYDKDF (reference sequence). There are 19 residues in the CDR3. The CDR3 coding sequence is TGTGCCACCAGCAGGGGGACAGGGGGAGAAACGCCTCGAGGAACCCCCATATATTTT. Translation gives CATSRGTGGETPRGTPIYF.

The rearrangement joins TRBV5-5 to TRBJ1-6; 10 positions agree with TRBD1. The germline CDR1 and CDR2 sequences are SGHKS and YYEKEE (reference sequence). This CDR3 is built from 20 residues. The ends lost 3 bases at V and 3 bases at J; junction bases unmatched: 15. This chain's CDR3 is CASSSTGQGENFGYNSPLHF. For the CDR3, the DNA is TGTGCCAGCAGCTCAACAGGACAGGGGGAAAATTTTGGCTATAATTCACCCCTCCACTTT.

The rearrangement joins TRBV4-1 to TRBJ2-3, with TRBD2 matching over 12 bases. The V gene end was trimmed by 1 base and the J gene end by 1 base; junction bases not matched to a gene: 15. The germline V gene encodes CDR1 MGHRA and CDR2 YSYEKL. This CDR3 comprises 21 residues. CDR3 nucleotide sequence: TGCGCCAGCAGCCAAGGAGGGAGGGAGACTAGCGGGAGAGGTGGCACAGATACGCAGTATTTT. This translates into CASSQGGRETSGRGGTDTQYF.

The chain couples TRBV9 to TRBJ1-3, with D possibly being TRBD1 (6 bases). Germline CDR1 reads SGDLS; CDR2 reads YYNGEE. The CDR3 covers 18 residues. Trimming cost V 7 bases and J 0 bases, with 23 bases left between them. CDR3 sequence (DNA): TGTGCCAGCCCCTCCCCCGCAGGGGAACAAATCTCTGGAAACACCATATATTTT. Translating gives CASPSPAGEQISGNTIYF.

The V call is TRBV2, the J call TRBJ2-3; 9 bases are a match to TRBD2. Trimming took 4 bases from V and 5 from J; bases not matched to a gene: 10. Per the germline V gene, CDR1 is SNHLY and CDR2 is FYNNEI. The CDR3 consists of 16 residues. The CDR3 region is CASSAPRASGEDTQYF. Written as DNA, the CDR3 is TGTGCCAGCAGTGCCCCGCGGGCTAGCGGGGAAGATACGCAGTATTTT.

This clone came up once. The rearrangement joins TRBV15 to TRBJ2-3; D possibly corresponds to TRBD2 (6 bases). Between the trimmed V and J ends, which lost 0 bases and 0 bases, there was a span of 7 bases. CDR1 is LNHNV, CDR2 YYDKDF, per germline (reference sequence). CDR3 length equals 15 residues. In DNA, the CDR3 is TGTGCCACCAGCAGAGATCGGGGGAGCACAGATACGCAGTATTTT. This sequence encodes CATSRDRGSTDTQYF. The full variable domain, rest sourced from reference TRBV15 and TRBJ2-3, is DAMVIQNPRYQVTQFGKPVTLSCSQTLNHNVMYWYQQKSSQAPKLLFHYYDKDFNNEADTPDNFQSRRPNTSFCFLDIRSPGLGDTAMYLCATSRDRGSTDTQYFGPGTRLTVL.

CDR3 region: CASSLTETEAFF. CDR3 nucleotides: TGTGCCAGCAGCCTGACAGAAACTGAAGCTTTCTTT. This chain joins TRBV7-9 and TRBJ1-1, with a tentative D call TRBD1 (5 bases). The germline gives CDR1 SEHNR, CDR2 FQNEAQ (reference sequence). The length of the CDR3 is 12 residues. Trimming removed 5 bases from V and 5 bases from J, with 9 bases in between.

The V gene is TRBV19, the J gene TRBJ1-2; TRBD1 matches 7 bases. Germline CDR1 and CDR2: LNHDA and SQIVND (reference sequence). Unmatched junction bases numbered 3, after V lost 5 bases and J lost 0 bases. The CDR3 covers 14 residues. CDR3 bases: TGTGCCAGTAGTGGGGACAGCTCTAACTATGGCTACACCTTC. Amino acids: CASSGDSSNYGYTF. Full variable domain (rest looked up from reference TRBV19 and TRBJ1-2): DGGITQSPKYLFRKEGQNVTLSCEQNLNHDAMYWYRQDPGQGLRLIYYSQIVNDFQKGDIAEGYSVSREKKESFPLTVTSAQKNPTAFYLCASSGDSSNYGYTFGSGTRLTVV.

This sequence joins TRBV7-2 and TRBJ2-7, with 10 bases that match TRBD2. CDR1 SGHTA and CDR2 FQGNSA come from the germline V gene. Trimming at V came to 1 base and at J to 5 bases, leaving 2 bases not matched to a gene. The CDR3 sequence is 14 residues long. DNA of the CDR3: TGTGCCAGCAGCTTAGTTAGCGGGAGGAACGAGCAGTACTTC. It specifies CASSLVSGRNEQYF.

The chain couples TRBV6-5 to TRBJ2-7; possible D gene TRBD2, 6 bases. Trimming pared 8 bases from V and 0 bases from J, leaving 17 bases between. Germline V CDR1 and CDR2: MNHEY, SVGAGI. This CDR3 region has 15 residues. CDR3 amino acids: CASLTLTGDSYEQYF. In DNA, the CDR3 is TGTGCCAGCTTAACCCTAACGGGAGACTCCTACGAGCAGTACTTC.

This chain links TRBV6-2 or TRBV6-3 with TRBJ1-1, with a tentative D call TRBD1 (5 bases). Per the germline V gene, CDR1 is MNHEY and CDR2 is SVGEGT. V shed 6 bases and J shed 6 bases, with 14 bases lying between them. CDR3 length: 13 amino acids. The CDR3 bases are TGTGCCAGCAGCCGCAGGGTTCAGCCTGAAGCTTTCTTT. Its protein is CASSRRVQPEAFF.

This clone has just a few counts. This chain uses TRBV12-3 or TRBV12-4 with TRBJ2-1; 14 bases map to TRBD2. Germline trimming cut 6 bases from V and 10 bases from J; bases unmatched to any gene: 2. This CDR3 is 13 amino acids long. This CDR3 is CASRGLAGEEQFF. Here the CDR3 DNA reads TGTGCCAGCAGGGGACTAGCGGGAGAAGAGCAGTTCTTC.

This clone has only one observation. This chain links TRBV2 with TRBJ1-1; D gene ambiguous. Germline V gene data show CDR1 as SNHLY and CDR2 as FYNNEI. The CDR3 runs to 13 residues. Deletions cut 8 bases from V and 1 base from J, with 11 bases between. In DNA, the CDR3 is TGTGCCAGCCTTAGACTGAGGAACACTGAAGCTTTCTTT. Translated: CASLRLRNTEAFF.

The chain is built from TRBV15 and TRBJ2-1; D is perhaps TRBD2 (6 bases). From germline, CDR1 is LNHNV and CDR2 YYDKDF (reference sequence). The CDR3 is 16 residues long. The V end lost 0 bases, the J end lost 2 bases, and 11 bases lay between the germline ends. CDR3 DNA: TGTGCCACCAGCAGAGATAAGCGGGCCCCCTACAATGAGCAGTTCTTC. Protein product: CATSRDKRAPYNEQFF.

The CDR3 coding sequence is TGTGCCAGCCGGGACAGTTTCTACGAGCAGTACTTC. Translated, it gives CASRDSFYEQYF. This chain links TRBV28 with TRBJ2-7; TRBD1 aligns across 7 bases. Per the germline V gene, CDR1 is MDHEN and CDR2 is SYDVKM. This CDR3 has 12 amino acids. The ends lost 8 bases at V and 3 bases at J; junction bases unmatched: 4.

This clone appeared once. Other DNA sequences in this specimen translate into the identical CDR3. The chain has TRBV9 and TRBJ2-2; D is unclear. The germline V gene has CDR1 SGDLS and CDR2 YYNGEE. Trimming cost V 4 bases and J 3 bases, with 4 bases left between them. The CDR3 sequence is 12 residues long. CDR3 residues: CASSSYTGELFF. Written as DNA, the CDR3 is TGTGCCAGCAGCTCATACACCGGGGAGCTGTTTTTT.

This chain joins TRBV7-2 and TRBJ2-1; 7 bases map to TRBD2. Germline V gives CDR1 SGHTA, CDR2 FQGNSA. CDR3 length: 16 residues. V lost 7 bases and J lost 5; bases outside the gene matches: 14. For the CDR3, the DNA is TGTGCCAGCACCTTCCCCCGGGGCGGGAGTAACAATGAGCAGTTCTTC. Translated, it gives CASTFPRGGSNNEQFF.

This clone was counted between two and nine times. The gene calls are TRBV7-6 and TRBJ1-3; maybe TRBD1 (5 bases). The CDR3 spans 15 residues. Germline values: CDR1 SGHVS, CDR2 FNYEAQ. The V gene lost 7 bases and the J gene lost 3 bases, with 16 bases spanning the gap. The CDR3 nucleotides are TGTGCCAGCACCTACGGGCAGGGTGGTGGAAACACCATATATTTT. Amino acids: CASTYGQGGGNTIYF.

V and J are TRBV5-6 and TRBJ1-2; a weak D match, TRBD1 (6 bases). The CDR3 is 15 residues long. Trimming shortened V by 4 bases and J by 3 bases, and 16 bases separated the two germline ends. Germline V CDR1 and CDR2: SGHDT, YYEEEE. CDR3 coding DNA: TGTGCCAGCAGCCTACAGGGAATTCCCTACTATGGCTACACCTTC. Its protein product is CASSLQGIPYYGYTF.

This chain uses TRBV28 with TRBJ2-7, with 7 positions matching TRBD1. This CDR3 has 16 amino acids. Germline CDR1 is MDHEN and CDR2 is SYDVKM. Trimming at V came to 2 bases and at J to 6 bases, leaving 13 bases not matched to a gene. The chain's CDR3 is CASSLRFDRAWGEQYF. In DNA, the CDR3 is TGTGCCAGCAGTTTACGGTTCGACAGGGCGTGGGGCGAGCAGTACTTC.

The V gene is TRBV2, the J gene TRBJ1-1, with D perhaps TRBD1 (5 bases). Germline V gene data show CDR1 as SNHLY and CDR2 as FYNNEI. This CDR3 is built from 13 residues. Trimming shortened V by 5 bases and J by 3 bases, and 10 bases separated the two germline ends. CDR3 nucleotide sequence: TGTGCCAGCAGTCCCGACAGCGACACTGAAGCTTTCTTT. Its translation: CASSPDSDTEAFF.